This paragraph covers one T cell receptor (beta chain) sequence. Antigen unknown. CDR1 DFQATT and CDR2 SNEGSKA come from the germline V gene (reference sequence). With 6 bases clipped from V and 4 bases from J, the junction kept 10 bases outside the gene matches. The CDR3 length is 14 residues. The data are from a study of T cell repertoires in cytomegalovirus infection. For the study at large: A matching HLA type, together with CMV infection, was signaled by public TCR beta signatures.

TCRdb fed the reads into MiXCR, producing one record per CDR3 protein. Among approximately 750,000 distinct CDR3 sequences listed, about 40% were seen once. General study results and limits: Dominating the ex vivo response were HLA-C-restricted CMV-specific TCR beta clonotypes.

The chain links TRBV20-1 to TRBJ2-3, with TRBD1 identical over 7 bases. The source is a human donor in good health (CMV status not recorded). Some clones in this sample may be carry-over from other donors' samples. Sequenced: PBMCs. The CDR3 loop is CSAEGASRPDTQYF. The CDR3 coding sequence is TGCAGTGCCGAGGGGGCTAGTCGGCCAGATACGCAGTATTTT.